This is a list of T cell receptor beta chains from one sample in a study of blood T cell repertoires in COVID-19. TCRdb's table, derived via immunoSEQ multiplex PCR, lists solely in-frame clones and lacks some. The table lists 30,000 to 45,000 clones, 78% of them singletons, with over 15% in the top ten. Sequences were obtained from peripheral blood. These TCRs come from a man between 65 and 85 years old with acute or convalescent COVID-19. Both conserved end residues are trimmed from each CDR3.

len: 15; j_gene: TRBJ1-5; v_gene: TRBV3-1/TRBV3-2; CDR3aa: ASSQALFGGLNQPQH
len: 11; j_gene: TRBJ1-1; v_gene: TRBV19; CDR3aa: ASSIAGGTEAF
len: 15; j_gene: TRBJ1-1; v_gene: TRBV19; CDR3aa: ASSRGRGLTGETEAF
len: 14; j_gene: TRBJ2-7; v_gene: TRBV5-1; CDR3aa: ASSPRTGTFSYEQY
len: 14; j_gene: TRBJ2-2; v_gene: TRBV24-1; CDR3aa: ATSDPGQGTTGELF
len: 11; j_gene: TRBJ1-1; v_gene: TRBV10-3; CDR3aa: AISEQKNTEAF
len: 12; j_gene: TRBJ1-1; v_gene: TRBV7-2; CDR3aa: ASSLAQTEWEAF
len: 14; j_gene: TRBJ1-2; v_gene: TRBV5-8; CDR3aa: ASSPFVGTGVDGYT
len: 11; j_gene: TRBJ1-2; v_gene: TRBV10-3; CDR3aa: AISGTGGNGYT
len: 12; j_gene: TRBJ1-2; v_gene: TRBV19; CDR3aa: ASSIPPGFYGYT
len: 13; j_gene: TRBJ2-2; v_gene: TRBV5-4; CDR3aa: ASSATSGYTGELF
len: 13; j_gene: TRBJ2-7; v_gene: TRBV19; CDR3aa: ASSGRGLGSYEQY
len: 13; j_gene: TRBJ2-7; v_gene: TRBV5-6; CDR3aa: ASSLFQGADYEQY
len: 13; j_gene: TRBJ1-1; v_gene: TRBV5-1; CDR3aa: ASSTAVGAETEAF
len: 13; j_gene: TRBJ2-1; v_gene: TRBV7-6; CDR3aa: ASSLGASGGGEQF
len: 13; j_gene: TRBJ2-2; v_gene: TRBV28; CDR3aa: ASRTTSGGAGELF
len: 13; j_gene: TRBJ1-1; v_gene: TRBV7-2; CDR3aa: ASSRAQGSKSEAF
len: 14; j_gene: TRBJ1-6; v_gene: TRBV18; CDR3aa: ASSASDRGEGSPLH
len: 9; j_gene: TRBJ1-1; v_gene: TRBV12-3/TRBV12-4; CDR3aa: ASSLEAEAF
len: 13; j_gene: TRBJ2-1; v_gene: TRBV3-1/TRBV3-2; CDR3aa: ASSQPNNPYNEQF
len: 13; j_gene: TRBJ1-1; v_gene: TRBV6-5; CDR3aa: ASSWGTAAGAEAF
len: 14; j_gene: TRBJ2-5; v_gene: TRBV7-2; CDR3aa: ASSSTSGGAGETQY
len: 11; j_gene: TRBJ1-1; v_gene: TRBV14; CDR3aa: ASSPPADTEAF
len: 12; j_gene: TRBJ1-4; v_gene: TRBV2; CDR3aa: ASSTGTLIEKLF
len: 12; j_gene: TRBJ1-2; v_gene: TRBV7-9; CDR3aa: ASSLVSVPVGYT
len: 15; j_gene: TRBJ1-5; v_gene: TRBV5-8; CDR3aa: ASSLRQVALSNQPQH
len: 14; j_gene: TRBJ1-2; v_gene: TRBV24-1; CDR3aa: ATSESSGEALDGYT
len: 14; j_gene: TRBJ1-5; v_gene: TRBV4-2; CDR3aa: ASSQGRQGTGQPQH
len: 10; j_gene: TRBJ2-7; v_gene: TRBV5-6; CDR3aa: ASLRGVHEQY